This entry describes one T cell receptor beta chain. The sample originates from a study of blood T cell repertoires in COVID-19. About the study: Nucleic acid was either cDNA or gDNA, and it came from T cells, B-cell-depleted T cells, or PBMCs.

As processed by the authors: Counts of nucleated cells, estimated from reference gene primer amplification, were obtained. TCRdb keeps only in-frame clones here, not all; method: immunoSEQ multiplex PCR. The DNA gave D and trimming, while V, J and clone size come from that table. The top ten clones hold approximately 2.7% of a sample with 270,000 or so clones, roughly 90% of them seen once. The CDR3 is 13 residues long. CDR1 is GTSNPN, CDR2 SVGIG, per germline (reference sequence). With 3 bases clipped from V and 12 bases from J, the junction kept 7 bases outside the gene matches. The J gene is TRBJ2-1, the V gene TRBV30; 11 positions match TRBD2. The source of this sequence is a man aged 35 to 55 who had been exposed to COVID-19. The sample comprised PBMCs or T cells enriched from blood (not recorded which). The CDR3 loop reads CAWRGTSGGGQFF. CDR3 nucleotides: TGTGCCTGGAGGGGGACTAGCGGAGGTGGGCAGTTCTTC.